Listed below are T cell receptor beta chains from one sample, sequenced in a study of molecular identifiers for immune sequencing clone quantification. TCRdb re-called the PCR reads with MiXCR, one entry per CDR3 protein. The sample carries 460,000 or so distinct CDR3 sequences, roughly 25% recorded once. What was sequenced was naive CD8+ T cells from blood, with Jurkat cell RNA spiked in. All receptors come from a human donor in good health. Some libraries in this study had Jurkat cell RNA spiked in. Both conserved end residues are part of each CDR3. Each record gives: CDR3 protein, CDR3 DNA, V gene, D gene, clone size, J gene. The D gene is left open where the match is weak. Only part of the rows carry a size: once, few, many, or a class if the clone is expanded.

CDR3 protein: CASSEAQTGPNYGYTF; CDR3 DNA: TGTGCCAGCAGTGAAGCCCAGACAGGGCCAAACTATGGCTACACCTTC; V gene: TRBV2; D gene: TRBD1; clone size: NA; J gene: TRBJ1-2
CDR3 protein: CASSLEGLAGVSSYEQYF; CDR3 DNA: TGTGCCAGCAGCTTAGAGGGACTAGCGGGAGTGAGCTCCTACGAGCAGTACTTC; V gene: TRBV7-2; D gene: TRBD2; clone size: NA; J gene: TRBJ2-7
CDR3 protein: CASSPGQGAARQYF; CDR3 DNA: TGTGCCAGCTCACCGGGACAGGGGGCGGCGAGGCAGTACTTC; V gene: TRBV6-5; D gene: TRBD1; clone size: many; J gene: TRBJ2-7
CDR3 protein: CASSLGLYYEQYF; CDR3 DNA: TGTGCCAGCAGTCTGGGACTCTACTACGAGCAGTACTTC; V gene: TRBV6-2/TRBV6-3; D gene: NA; clone size: NA; J gene: TRBJ2-7
CDR3 protein: CASSLTGSITGELFF; CDR3 DNA: TGTGCCAGCAGCTTAACGGGGTCTATCACCGGGGAGCTGTTTTTT; V gene: TRBV7-3; D gene: NA; clone size: NA; J gene: TRBJ2-2
CDR3 protein: CASIADTEAFF; CDR3 DNA: TGTGCCAGCATCGCGGACACTGAAGCTTTCTTT; V gene: TRBV5-4; D gene: NA; clone size: many; J gene: TRBJ1-1
CDR3 protein: CASSLSGLAGGTDTQYF; CDR3 DNA: TGTGCCAGCAGTTTATCGGGACTAGCGGGAGGCACAGATACGCAGTATTTT; V gene: TRBV27; D gene: TRBD2; clone size: NA; J gene: TRBJ2-3
CDR3 protein: CSARGPDTEAFF; CDR3 DNA: TGCAGTGCTAGAGGTCCGGACACTGAAGCTTTCTTT; V gene: TRBV20-1; D gene: NA; clone size: NA; J gene: TRBJ1-1
CDR3 protein: CASGVGEPQHF; CDR3 DNA: TGTGCCAGCGGAGTGGGCGAGCCCCAGCATTTT; V gene: TRBV7-6; D gene: NA; clone size: few; J gene: TRBJ1-5
CDR3 protein: CASSYGTTLGYEQYF; CDR3 DNA: TGTGCCAGCAGCTATGGGACAACGTTGGGCTACGAGCAGTACTTC; V gene: TRBV13; D gene: NA; clone size: NA; J gene: TRBJ2-7
CDR3 protein: CASSLTGLAENNEQFF; CDR3 DNA: TGTGCCAGCAGTTTGACCGGACTAGCGGAGAACAATGAGCAGTTCTTC; V gene: TRBV12-3/TRBV12-4; D gene: TRBD2; clone size: few; J gene: TRBJ2-1
CDR3 protein: CASIRDRGHNEQFF; CDR3 DNA: TGTGCCAGCATCCGGGACAGGGGTCACAATGAGCAGTTCTTC; V gene: TRBV12-3/TRBV12-4; D gene: TRBD1; clone size: NA; J gene: TRBJ2-1
CDR3 protein: CASSYPRLAEPGGETQYF; CDR3 DNA: TGTGCCAGCAGTTACCCACGACTAGCGGAGCCCGGGGGAGAGACCCAGTACTTC; V gene: TRBV6-2/TRBV6-3; D gene: TRBD2; clone size: few; J gene: TRBJ2-5
CDR3 protein: CASSPRTGGFEAFF; CDR3 DNA: TGCGCCAGCAGCCCGAGGACAGGGGGATTTGAAGCTTTCTTT; V gene: TRBV4-1; D gene: TRBD1; clone size: few; J gene: TRBJ1-1
CDR3 protein: CVSSKTGWGRAWETQYF; CDR3 DNA: TGTGTCAGCAGTAAAACCGGCTGGGGGAGGGCCTGGGAGACCCAGTACTTC; V gene: TRBV12-3/TRBV12-4; D gene: TRBD2; clone size: NA; J gene: TRBJ2-5
CDR3 protein: CASSGTHLDTQYF; CDR3 DNA: TGTGCCAGCTCCGGGACTCACTTGGATACGCAGTATTTT; V gene: TRBV28; D gene: NA; clone size: many; J gene: TRBJ2-3
CDR3 protein: CASSQAGSVDGYTF; CDR3 DNA: TGCGCCAGCAGTCAAGCCGGGTCGGTAGATGGCTACACCTTC; V gene: TRBV23-1; D gene: NA; clone size: few; J gene: TRBJ1-2
CDR3 protein: CASSGTRSTGELFF; CDR3 DNA: TGTGCCAGCAGTGGAACTAGAAGCACCGGGGAGCTGTTTTTT; V gene: TRBV2; D gene: NA; clone size: few; J gene: TRBJ2-2
CDR3 protein: CASSQDRRGASTDTQYF; CDR3 DNA: TGCGCCAGCAGCCAAGACCGGCGGGGAGCTAGCACAGATACGCAGTATTTT; V gene: TRBV4-3; D gene: NA; clone size: many; J gene: TRBJ2-3
CDR3 protein: CASRDQMNTEAFF; CDR3 DNA: TGTGCCAGCAGGGACCAAATGAACACTGAAGCTTTCTTT; V gene: TRBV28; D gene: NA; clone size: NA; J gene: TRBJ1-1
CDR3 protein: CASSEAFGRYSNQPQHF; CDR3 DNA: TGTGCCAGCAGTGAAGCTTTTGGGCGGTATAGCAATCAGCCCCAGCATTTT; V gene: TRBV6-1; D gene: NA; clone size: few; J gene: TRBJ1-5
CDR3 protein: CASSPAATGFPYEQYF; CDR3 DNA: TGCGCCAGCAGCCCTGCTGCGACAGGGTTTCCTTACGAGCAGTACTTC; V gene: TRBV5-1; D gene: TRBD1; clone size: many; J gene: TRBJ2-7
CDR3 protein: CASRLIAGPTDTQYF; CDR3 DNA: TGTGCCAGCAGACTCATAGCGGGACCTACAGATACGCAGTATTTT; V gene: TRBV27; D gene: TRBD2; clone size: NA; J gene: TRBJ2-3
CDR3 protein: CASSLARGTSYEQYF; CDR3 DNA: TGTGCCAGCAGCTTAGCCAGGGGTACGTCCTACGAGCAGTACTTC; V gene: TRBV7-9; D gene: NA; clone size: NA; J gene: TRBJ2-7
CDR3 protein: CASSPNNLLGIGGLFF; CDR3 DNA: TGTGCCAGTAGCCCAAATAATCTCCTTGGGATCGGGGGGCTGTTTTTT; V gene: TRBV19; D gene: NA; clone size: NA; J gene: TRBJ2-2
CDR3 protein: CASIDGGDQETQYF; CDR3 DNA: TGTGCCAGCATTGACGGGGGTGACCAAGAGACCCAGTACTTC; V gene: TRBV2; D gene: NA; clone size: many; J gene: TRBJ2-5
CDR3 protein: CASSLGGAVEAFF; CDR3 DNA: TGTGCCAGCTCACTGGGGGGGGCCGTTGAAGCTTTCTTT; V gene: TRBV28; D gene: NA; clone size: many; J gene: TRBJ1-1
CDR3 protein: CASGYMGVSEAFF; CDR3 DNA: TGTGCTAGTGGTTACATGGGGGTCTCAGAAGCTTTCTTT; V gene: TRBV12-5; D gene: NA; clone size: many; J gene: TRBJ1-1
CDR3 protein: CAWSERLNTGELFF; CDR3 DNA: TGTGCCTGGAGTGAACGGCTCAACACCGGGGAGCTGTTTTTT; V gene: TRBV30; D gene: NA; clone size: many; J gene: TRBJ2-2
CDR3 protein: CASSQEQGNTEAFF; CDR3 DNA: TGCGCCAGCAGCCAAGAACAGGGGAACACTGAAGCTTTCTTT; V gene: TRBV4-1; D gene: NA; clone size: NA; J gene: TRBJ1-1
CDR3 protein: CASSIGTAPRTEAFF; CDR3 DNA: TGTGCCAGCAGCATAGGGACAGCCCCGAGGACTGAAGCTTTCTTT; V gene: TRBV21-1; D gene: NA; clone size: NA; J gene: TRBJ1-1
CDR3 protein: CASSTRLLPNEQYF; CDR3 DNA: TGTGCCAGCTCAACCCGACTATTACCTAACGAGCAGTACTTC; V gene: TRBV18; D gene: NA; clone size: NA; J gene: TRBJ2-7
CDR3 protein: CASSPGSRSNQPQHF; CDR3 DNA: TGTGCCAGTAGTCCCGGGAGTAGGAGCAATCAGCCCCAGCATTTT; V gene: TRBV19; D gene: NA; clone size: many; J gene: TRBJ1-5
CDR3 protein: CASSSNTGELFF; CDR3 DNA: TGTGCCAGCAGCTCTAACACCGGGGAGCTGTTTTTT; V gene: TRBV12-3/TRBV12-4; D gene: NA; clone size: many; J gene: TRBJ2-2
CDR3 protein: CGARQAVSYEQYF; CDR3 DNA: TGCGGTGCAAGACAGGCGGTCTCCTACGAGCAGTACTTC; V gene: TRBV20-1; D gene: NA; clone size: few; J gene: TRBJ2-7
CDR3 protein: CASSQEVDGNTIYF; CDR3 DNA: TGTGCCAGCAGCCAAGAAGTAGATGGAAACACCATATATTTT; V gene: TRBV3-1; D gene: NA; clone size: few; J gene: TRBJ1-3
CDR3 protein: CASSFNGFTGELFF; CDR3 DNA: TGTGCCAGCAGTTTTAATGGATTTACCGGGGAGCTGTTTTTT; V gene: TRBV27; D gene: NA; clone size: NA; J gene: TRBJ2-2
CDR3 protein: CSVEMLGGGNEQFF; CDR3 DNA: TGCAGCGTTGAAATGCTAGGAGGGGGGAATGAGCAGTTCTTC; V gene: TRBV29-1; D gene: NA; clone size: few; J gene: TRBJ2-1
CDR3 protein: CASSLQLSGGYEQYF; CDR3 DNA: TGTGCCAGCAGCCTCCAGCTGAGCGGGGGTTACGAGCAGTACTTC; V gene: TRBV13; D gene: TRBD2; clone size: many; J gene: TRBJ2-7
CDR3 protein: CATSRVGREKLFF; CDR3 DNA: TGTGCCACCAGCAGAGTCGGTCGGGAAAAACTGTTTTTT; V gene: TRBV15; D gene: NA; clone size: NA; J gene: TRBJ1-4
CDR3 protein: CASSLWLADQETQYF; CDR3 DNA: TGTGCCAGCAGCTTGTGGTTGGCAGACCAAGAGACCCAGTACTTC; V gene: TRBV5-4; D gene: NA; clone size: few; J gene: TRBJ2-5
CDR3 protein: CASSIGGNYGYTF; CDR3 DNA: TGTGCCAGTAGTATTGGCGGAAACTATGGCTACACCTTC; V gene: TRBV19; D gene: NA; clone size: few; J gene: TRBJ1-2
CDR3 protein: CASSERGSPTDTQYF; CDR3 DNA: TGTGCCAGTTCTGAGCGGGGCTCGCCCACAGATACGCAGTATTTT; V gene: TRBV6-2/TRBV6-3; D gene: TRBD2; clone size: few; J gene: TRBJ2-3
CDR3 protein: CASSQSTADYEQYF; CDR3 DNA: TGTGCCAGCTCACAGTCGACAGCCGACTACGAGCAGTACTTC; V gene: TRBV18; D gene: NA; clone size: few; J gene: TRBJ2-7
CDR3 protein: CASGPGVSYERYF; CDR3 DNA: TGTGCCAGCGGGCCAGGGGTCTCCTACGAGCGGTACTTC; V gene: TRBV27; D gene: NA; clone size: NA; J gene: TRBJ2-7
CDR3 protein: CASSDTSGRRTDTQYF; CDR3 DNA: TGTGCCAGCAGTGATACTAGCGGGAGGAGGACAGATACGCAGTATTTT; V gene: TRBV2; D gene: TRBD2; clone size: NA; J gene: TRBJ2-3
CDR3 protein: CASSYNSNTGELFF; CDR3 DNA: TGTGCCAGCAGTTATAATTCGAACACCGGGGAGCTGTTTTTT; V gene: TRBV6-5; D gene: NA; clone size: few; J gene: TRBJ2-2